These T cell receptor beta chains were read from a single sample in a study of shared clonotypes between healthy human individuals. Repertoires were generated with immunoSEQ multiplex PCR, while TCRdb's copy carries only in-frame clones and drops some. Of 400,000 to 550,000 clones in the sample, approximately 79% were seen once. The sample taken for sequencing was PBMCs. All receptors derive from a woman between 40 and 50 years old in good health. Some clones in this sample may be carry-over from other donors' samples. Both conserved end residues are part of each CDR3. D genes are given only for firm matches. Clone sizes are given selectively: once, few, many, or a class where the clone is expanded.

>TRBJ1-2|TRBD1|NA|TRBV11-2
TGTGCCAGCAGCTTTGGGCAGGGGGCGGGTGGCTACACCTTC
CASSFGQGAGGYTF
>TRBJ2-1|TRBD2|NA|TRBV7-3
TGTGCCAGCAGCGCGACTAGCGGAAGGTACAATGAGCAGTTCTTC
CASSATSGRYNEQFF
>TRBJ2-5|NA|NA|TRBV7-9
TGTGCCAGCAGCCCAGGGGAAACCTGGGCAGAGACCCAGTACTTC
CASSPGETWAETQYF
>TRBJ2-3|NA|NA|TRBV5-1
TGCGCCAGCAGCTCGGGTAACAGGGTAGTGGGCACAGATACGCAGTATTTT
CASSSGNRVVGTDTQYF
>TRBJ2-1|TRBD2|NA|TRBV28
TGTGCCAGCAGTTCCCCTTACCGATCCGGGACTAGCGGGAGGGCGAATGAGCAGTTCTTC
CASSSPYRSGTSGRANEQFF
>TRBJ2-7|TRBD1|once|TRBV28
TGTGCCAGCAGTTTGGGAGACAGGGTAACCCACGAGCAGTACTTC
CASSLGDRVTHEQYF
>TRBJ2-5|NA|few|TRBV6-5
TGTGCCAGCAGTTTCGACAGAAAGACCCAGTACTTC
CASSFDRKTQYF
>TRBJ2-2|NA|NA|TRBV25-1
TGTGCCAGCAGTGATGTATTTCCCGGGGAGCTGTTTTTT
CASSDVFPGELFF
>TRBJ1-2|NA|NA|TRBV2
TGTGCCAGCAGTGAGACACTCATGGGCTACACCTTC
CASSETLMGYTF
>TRBJ2-7|NA|NA|TRBV11-2
TGTGCCAGCAGCTTAGCGGCAGGGCCCTCCTACGAGCAGTACTTC
CASSLAAGPSYEQYF
>TRBJ2-7|TRBD2|NA|TRBV15
TGTGCCACCAGCAGACGACTAGCGGGAGGTTACGAGCAGTACTTC
CATSRRLAGGYEQYF
>TRBJ2-5|NA|NA|TRBV28
TGTGCCAGCACCCCCTTAGGGCTAGCCGAAGAGACCCAGTACTTC
CASTPLGLAEETQYF
>TRBJ2-3|TRBD1|NA|TRBV4-1
TGCGCCAGCAGCCAAGACACAGGGGGGAGCACAGATACGCAGTATTTT
CASSQDTGGSTDTQYF
>TRBJ2-2|NA|NA|TRBV6-6
TGTGCCAGCAGTTACGGACTATACGATAACACCGGGGAGCTGTTTTTT
CASSYGLYDNTGELFF